This T cell receptor beta chain was sequenced during a study of blood T cells in healthy people across ages. A second about 7 to 11 cycle PCR used barcoded and J-beta primers. TCRdb re-called the 5' RACE reads through MiXCR, storing one row per CDR3 protein. The data hold around 870,000 distinct CDR3 sequences, with roughly 26% observed a single time. Study-wide results and limits: Relative to aged donors, long-lived donors carried more naive CD4+ cells and displayed higher diversity.

This clonotype was observed many times. Its matching antigen is unknown. V was clipped by 0 bases and J by 1 base; unmatched bases: 7. The CDR3 consists of 16 residues. Germline V lookup: CDR1 SGHRS, CDR2 YFSETQ. V is TRBV5-1 and J is TRBJ2-7; TRBD2 agrees at 7 bases. The specimen was blood. This receptor was taken from an elderly woman in good health. CDR3 in DNA: TGCGCCAGCAGCTTGGGGGGGGGAGCTCCTTCCTACGAGCAGTACTTC. Its translation: CASSLGGGAPSYEQYF.